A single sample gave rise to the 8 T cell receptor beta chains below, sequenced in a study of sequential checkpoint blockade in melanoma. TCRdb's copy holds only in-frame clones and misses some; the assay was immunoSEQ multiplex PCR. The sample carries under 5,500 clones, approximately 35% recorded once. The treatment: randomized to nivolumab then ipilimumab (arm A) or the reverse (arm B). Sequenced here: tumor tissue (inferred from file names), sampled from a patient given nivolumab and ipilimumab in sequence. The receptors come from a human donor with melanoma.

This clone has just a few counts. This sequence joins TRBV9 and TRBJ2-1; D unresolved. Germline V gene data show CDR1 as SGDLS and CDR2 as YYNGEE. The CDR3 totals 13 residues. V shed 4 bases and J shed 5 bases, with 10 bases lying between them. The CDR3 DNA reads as TGTGCCAGCAGCACGTCCCGGGACAATGAGCAGTTCTTC. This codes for CASSTSRDNEQFF.

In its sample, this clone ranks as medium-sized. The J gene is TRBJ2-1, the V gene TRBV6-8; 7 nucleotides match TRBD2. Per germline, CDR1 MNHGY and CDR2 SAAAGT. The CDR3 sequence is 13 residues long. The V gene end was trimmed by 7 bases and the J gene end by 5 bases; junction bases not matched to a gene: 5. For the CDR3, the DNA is TGTGCCAGCACCGACGCGGGGGACAATGAGCAGTTCTTC. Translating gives CASTDAGDNEQFF.

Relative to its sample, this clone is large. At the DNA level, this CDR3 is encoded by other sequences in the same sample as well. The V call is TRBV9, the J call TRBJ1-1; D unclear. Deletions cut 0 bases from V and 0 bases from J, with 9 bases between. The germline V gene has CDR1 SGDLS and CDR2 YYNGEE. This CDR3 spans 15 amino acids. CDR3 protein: CASSVEAGMNTEAFF. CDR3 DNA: TGTGCCAGCAGCGTAGAAGCAGGCATGAACACTGAAGCTTTCTTT.

The CDR3: CASSFNTGVRGEKLFF. The CDR3 DNA reads as TGTGCCAGCAGCTTCAACACAGGGGTTAGGGGTGAAAAACTGTTTTTT. The chain joins TRBV11-3 to TRBJ1-4; TRBD1 matches 7 bases. The CDR3 has 16 residues. Germline CDR1 reads SGHNT; CDR2 reads YENEEA. Trimming at V came to 3 bases and at J to 7 bases, leaving 11 bases not matched to a gene.

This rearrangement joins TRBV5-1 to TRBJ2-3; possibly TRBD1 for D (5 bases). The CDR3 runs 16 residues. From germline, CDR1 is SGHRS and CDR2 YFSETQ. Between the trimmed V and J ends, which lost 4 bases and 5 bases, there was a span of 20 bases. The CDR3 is CASSPVGFHQGDTQYF. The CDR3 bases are TGCGCCAGCAGCCCTGTGGGTTTCCACCAGGGAGATACGCAGTATTTT.

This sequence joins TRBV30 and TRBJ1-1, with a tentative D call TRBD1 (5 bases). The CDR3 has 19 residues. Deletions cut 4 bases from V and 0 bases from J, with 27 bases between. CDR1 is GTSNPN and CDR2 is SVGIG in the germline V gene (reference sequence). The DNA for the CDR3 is TGTGCCTGGATATATACCACAGCGGGGACCCTCATACTGAACACTGAAGCTTTCTTT. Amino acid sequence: CAWIYTTAGTLILNTEAFF.

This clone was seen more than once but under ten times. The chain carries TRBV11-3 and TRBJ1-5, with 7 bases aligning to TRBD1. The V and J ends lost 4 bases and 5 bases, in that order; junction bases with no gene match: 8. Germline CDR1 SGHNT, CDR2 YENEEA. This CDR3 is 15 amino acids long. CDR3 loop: CASSSTGPGDQPQHF. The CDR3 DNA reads TGTGCCAGCAGCTCGACAGGGCCAGGGGATCAGCCCCAGCATTTT.

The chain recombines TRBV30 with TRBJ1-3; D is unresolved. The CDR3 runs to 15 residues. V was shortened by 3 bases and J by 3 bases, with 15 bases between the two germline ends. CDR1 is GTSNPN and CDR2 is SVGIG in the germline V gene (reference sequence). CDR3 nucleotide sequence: TGTGCCTGGAGCAATATGGCCACTTTTGGAAACACCATATATTTT. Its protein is CAWSNMATFGNTIYF.